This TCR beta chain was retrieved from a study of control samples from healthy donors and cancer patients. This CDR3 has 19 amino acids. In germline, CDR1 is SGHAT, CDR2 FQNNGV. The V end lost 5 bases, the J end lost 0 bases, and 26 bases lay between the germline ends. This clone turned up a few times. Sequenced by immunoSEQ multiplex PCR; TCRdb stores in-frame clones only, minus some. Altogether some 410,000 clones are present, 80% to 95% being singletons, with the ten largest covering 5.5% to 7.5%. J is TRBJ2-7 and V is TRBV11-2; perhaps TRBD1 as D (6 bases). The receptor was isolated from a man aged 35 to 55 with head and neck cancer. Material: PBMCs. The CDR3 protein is CASSDAFQFYRVDSYEQYF. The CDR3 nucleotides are TGTGCCAGCAGCGACGCATTTCAATTCTACAGGGTTGACTCCTACGAGCAGTACTTC.